A single sample is the source of the 17 T cell receptor beta chains below, sequenced in a study of PD-1 blockade in classical Hodgkin lymphoma. Brentuximab vedotin exposure varied among the patients, all of whom had relapsed after autologous stem cell transplantation. Profiled with immunoSEQ multiplex PCR; TCRdb holds only in-frame clones, not every one. This sample carries about 28,000 clones, just under 80% of them seen once, and the ten largest clones take roughly 35%. The sample consisted of peripheral blood mononuclear cells (PBMCs), taken before the second cycle of nivolumab. The origin of the receptors is a human donor with classical Hodgkin lymphoma.

The chain uses TRBV5-5 and TRBJ1-1; D not resolved. The germline CDR1 and CDR2 sequences are SGHKS and YYEKEE (reference sequence). Trimming stripped 0 bases from V and 1 base from J, with 13 bases between. This CDR3 region has 16 residues. CDR3 protein: CASSLDPGRGNTEAFF. The CDR3 DNA reads TGTGCCAGCAGCTTGGACCCCGGACGGGGGAACACTGAAGCTTTCTTT. Full variable domain (missing parts from reference TRBV5-5 and TRBJ1-1): DAGVTQSPTHLIKTRGQQVTLRCSPISGHKSVSWYQQVLGQGPQFIFQYYEKEERGRGNFPDRFSARQFPNYSSELNVNALLLGDSALYLCASSLDPGRGNTEAFFGQGTRLTVV.

The chain joins TRBV4-2 to TRBJ1-4; D is possibly TRBD1 (5 bases). The CDR3 has 16 residues. Trimming pared 0 bases from V and 5 bases from J, leaving 13 bases between. CDR1 and CDR2 (germline): LGHNA, YNFKEQ. CDR3 coding DNA: TGTGCCAGCAGCCAAGATGGGGGATCCTTGAATGAAAAACTGTTTTTT. Translating gives CASSQDGGSLNEKLFF.

This clone is medium-sized in the sample. The chain employs TRBV5-1 and TRBJ1-6; D uncertain. V was cut by 6 bases and J by 5 bases, with 9 bases left in between. The CDR3 totals 13 residues. CDR1 SGHRS and CDR2 YFSETQ come from the germline V gene. Here the CDR3 reads CASKRENNSPLHF. DNA for the CDR3: TGCGCCAGCAAGAGGGAAAATAATTCACCCCTCCACTTT. The variable domain in full, completed from reference TRBV5-1 and TRBJ1-6, reads KAGVTQTPRYLIKTRGQQVTLSCSPISGHRSVSWYQQTPGQGLQFLFEYFSETQRNKGNFPGRFSGRQFSNSRSEMNVSTLELGDSALYLCASKRENNSPLHFGNGTRLTVT.

The chain joins TRBV4-2 to TRBJ2-1; D may correspond to TRBD1 or TRBD2 (5 bases each). This CDR3 has 17 residues. The germline V gene has CDR1 LGHNA and CDR2 YNFKEQ. Trimming shortened V by 1 base and J by 2 bases, and 15 bases separated the two germline ends. The CDR3, as DNA: TGTGCCAGCAGCCAAGCCGGGACGGCGAACACCTACAATGAGCAGTTCTTC. Translation gives CASSQAGTANTYNEQFF.

The genes are TRBV28 and TRBJ2-7, with 7 bases fitting TRBD1. The CDR3 runs to 15 residues. The germline V gene encodes CDR1 MDHEN and CDR2 SYDVKM. V was clipped by 5 bases and J by 2 bases; unmatched bases: 9. CDR3 nucleotides: TGTGCCAGCAGTCAACCCGGGACAGAAGCCTACGAGCAGTACTTC. Its translation is CASSQPGTEAYEQYF.

The chain employs TRBV5-1 and TRBJ2-1; possibly TRBD2 for D (6 bases). Per the germline V gene, CDR1 is SGHRS and CDR2 is YFSETQ. The CDR3 is 14 amino acids. V was shortened by 0 bases and J by 4 bases, with 8 bases between the two germline ends. The CDR3 nucleotides read TGCGCCAGCAGCTTGGTCGGGAGTTACAATGAGCAGTTCTTC. Translation: CASSLVGSYNEQFF.

The chain has TRBV5-1 and TRBJ1-1; D possibly corresponds to TRBD1 (6 bases). Per the germline V gene, CDR1 is SGHRS and CDR2 is YFSETQ. The V end was cut by 4 bases, the J end by 3 bases, with 10 bases between. The CDR3 covers 13 residues. The CDR3: CASSPQGDTEAFF. The CDR3, as DNA: TGCGCCAGCAGCCCACAGGGTGACACTGAAGCTTTCTTT.

The chain employs TRBV7-9 and TRBJ2-1; D possibly corresponds to TRBD2 (5 bases). The V and J ends lost 10 bases and 5 bases respectively, with 21 bases between them. The CDR3 contains 15 residues. Germline V gene data show CDR1 as SEHNR and CDR2 as FQNEAQ (reference sequence). Here the CDR3 reads CATRIRGFVHNEQFF. CDR3 sequence (DNA): TGTGCCACCCGAATTCGGGGTTTTGTTCACAATGAGCAGTTCTTC.

The rearrangement uses TRBV5-6 and TRBJ2-3; 7 nucleotides line up with TRBD1. Germline assignment: CDR1 SGHDT and CDR2 YYEEEE. The CDR3 extends over 14 amino acids. The V segment lost 4 bases and the J segment 3 bases; nucleotides outside the gene matches: 5. The CDR3 is CASSLPTGTDTQYF. The CDR3 bases are TGTGCCAGCAGCCTCCCGACAGGGACAGATACGCAGTATTTT.

The chain couples TRBV2 to TRBJ2-1, with 7 positions matching TRBD1. The CDR3 runs to 17 residues. V was pared by 0 bases and J by 4 bases, with 9 bases of the junction left unmatched. Germline values: CDR1 SNHLY, CDR2 FYNNEI. The CDR3 DNA sequence: TGTGCCAGCAGTGAAGCTTGGGACAGACTACCATACAATGAGCAGTTCTTC. Amino acid sequence: CASSEAWDRLPYNEQFF.

V usage is TRBV7-2 and J usage is TRBJ1-4, with a possible D match to TRBD1 (5 bases). The germline gives CDR1 SGHTA, CDR2 FQGNSA. This CDR3 is 14 amino acids long. With 2 bases removed from V and 11 bases from J, the gap between germline ends came to 15 bases. Here the CDR3 DNA reads TGTGCCAGCAGCTTATCCCAGGGTTCGGCGAAACTGTTTTTT. It is translated as CASSLSQGSAKLFF.

The chain joins TRBV14 to TRBJ1-6, with 8 bases matching TRBD1. The V gene's germline CDR1 is SGHDN and CDR2 FVKESK. With 4 bases clipped from V and 10 bases from J, the junction kept 12 bases outside the gene matches. This CDR3 has 16 amino acids. CDR3 sequence: CASSPQLDRASSPLHF. The DNA for the CDR3 is TGTGCCAGCAGCCCGCAACTGGACAGGGCTTCCTCACCCCTCCACTTT.

The chain employs TRBV28 and TRBJ1-2; TRBD1 matches at 7 bases. Germline V gene sequence: CDR1 MDHEN, CDR2 SYDVKM. The CDR3 runs to 14 residues. The J segment lost 4 bases and the V segment lost 5 bases, leaving 7 bases of the junction unmatched. The CDR3, as DNA: TGTGCCAGCAGTGCAGGGACAGCACTCTATGGCTACACCTTC. Translating gives CASSAGTALYGYTF.

J is TRBJ2-1 and V is TRBV28; the D gene is possibly TRBD1 (6 bases). Trimming took off 2 bases at V and 5 bases at J, with 13 bases between the two ends. This CDR3 is built from 15 residues. The V gene's germline CDR1 is MDHEN and CDR2 SYDVKM. CDR3 sequence (DNA): TGTGCCAGCAGTTTAATACAGGGTCTCAACAATGAGCAGTTCTTC. Its translation: CASSLIQGLNNEQFF.

The J gene is TRBJ1-1, the V gene TRBV18; D remains ambiguous. The CDR3 covers 12 residues. The germline CDR1 and CDR2 sequences are KGHSH and LQKENI. Trimming pared 3 bases from V and 8 bases from J, leaving 10 bases between. This chain's CDR3 is CASSPYVKEAFF. CDR3 bases: TGTGCCAGCTCACCGTATGTAAAGGAAGCTTTCTTT.

The rearrangement links TRBV11-3 to TRBJ2-7, with 7 nucleotides matching TRBD1. Germline loops: CDR1 SGHNT, CDR2 YENEEA. V lost 0 bases and J lost 5; bases outside the gene matches: 10. The CDR3 extends over 16 amino acids. CDR3 nucleotides: TGTGCCAGCAGCTTAGATCAGGCCAGGGGGTTGAACGAGCAGTACTTC. Translating gives CASSLDQARGLNEQYF.

The chain has TRBV5-6 and TRBJ2-1; D is undetermined. The germline CDR1 and CDR2 sequences are SGHDT and YYEEEE. This CDR3 contains 14 residues. V was clipped by 2 bases and J by 4 bases, with 10 bases between them. CDR3 nucleotide sequence: TGTGCCAGCAGCTTAGGCGATCCTTACAATGAGCAGTTCTTC. The encoded protein is CASSLGDPYNEQFF.